This entry lists 5 T cell receptor beta chains sequenced from one sample in a study of blood T cell repertoires in COVID-19. Clones were sequenced by immunoSEQ multiplex PCR, and TCRdb holds only the in-frame ones, with some missing. Among about 260,000 clones listed, about 89% were seen once. The sequenced sample was peripheral blood. These receptors all come from a woman aged 40 to 50 who had recovered from COVID-19.

This rearrangement joins TRBV6-5 to TRBJ1-2; a possible D gene is TRBD1 (6 bases). The CDR3 has 14 residues. The germline V gene has CDR1 MNHEY and CDR2 SVGAGI. V was shortened by 5 bases and J by 4 bases, with 14 bases between the two germline ends. CDR3 in amino acids: CASSTPDSLYGYTF. The CDR3 nucleotides are TGTGCCAGCAGTACCCCGGACAGCCTCTATGGCTACACCTTC.

The chain combines TRBV19 with TRBJ1-4; 9 bases line up with TRBD1. J lost 3 bases, V lost 7 bases, and 9 bases had no gene match. CDR1 is LNHDA, CDR2 SQIVND, per germline (reference sequence). The CDR3 totals 16 residues. The CDR3 DNA follows: TGTGCCAGTACACAGGACAGGGGTGGTGCTAATGAAAAACTGTTTTTT. The encoded protein is CASTQDRGGANEKLFF.

This clone was picked up one time. The chain recombines TRBV6-2 or TRBV6-3 with TRBJ2-3; a possible D gene is TRBD1 (6 bases). Trimming took off 2 bases at V and 0 bases at J, with 15 bases between the two ends. The CDR3 contains 17 residues. The germline gives CDR1 MNHEY, CDR2 SVGEGT. As DNA, the CDR3 is TGTGCCAGCAGTTACGCAGGGTGGGACACGAGCACAGATACGCAGTATTTT. Its protein is CASSYAGWDTSTDTQYF.

The V gene is TRBV27, the J gene TRBJ1-5, with 10 nucleotides matching TRBD1. Germline trimming cut 5 bases from V and 6 bases from J; bases unmatched to any gene: 4. Germline V gene sequence: CDR1 MNHEY, CDR2 SMNVEV (reference sequence). The CDR3 spans 14 residues. The CDR3 sequence: CASSRQGAAQPQHF. CDR3 DNA sequence: TGTGCCAGCAGTCGACAGGGGGCGGCTCAGCCCCAGCATTTT.

The chain employs TRBV13 and TRBJ2-2; 7 bases match TRBD1. V trimming: 5 bases; J trimming: 6 bases; junction bases outside the gene matches: 3. CDR1 PRHDT and CDR2 FYEKMQ come from the germline V gene (reference sequence). The CDR3 runs to 13 residues. The CDR3 region is CASSLQGSGELFF. The CDR3 coding sequence is TGTGCCAGCAGCCTACAGGGGTCCGGGGAGCTGTTTTTT.